Below, one T cell receptor beta chain is given with its context. Its binding antigen is unknown. No much larger clonotype is one base removed from it; base qualities were not supplied. The CDR3 holds 15 amino acids from the cysteine to the phenylalanine. The DNA shown is the 45-base CDR3, in frame from base 1. Deletion took 1 base off V and 5 bases off J, with a span of 12 bases between the germline ends. The germline V gene (reference sequence) supplies CDR1 SEHNR and CDR2 FQNEAQ. Inclusion was restricted to participants for whom at least one PBMC sample before ART initiation and at least two post-ART samples were available. All participants with HIV were treated in the United States of America. Cryopreserved samples of roughly 0.95-10 million PBMC were thawed and washed before DNA extraction. At the time of the earliest PBMC sample, participants with HIV were aged between about 20 and 55 years. Per participant, PBMC samples came from 1-4 timepoints prior to ART initiation and 2-8 timepoints following ART initiation, for a median of 7 samples. Serial HIV viral load, CD4+ T-cell count, ART history and demographic data were obtained for every participant. Genomic DNA was extracted from unsorted PBMC with a Qiagen kit on a QIAcube, with processing performed in batches of 12 samples.

The sample belongs to a study of long-term antiretroviral therapy in people with HIV (dated by TCRdb to between 2020 and 2023). About the study as a whole: Collection of the earliest samples took place about a decade ahead of the 2015 WHO recommendation for immediate ART, at a time when ART was typically delayed until CD4 counts fell. This retrospective serial study examined whether starting ART and sustained HIV suppression were associated with changes in the composition and diversity of the TRB repertoire in peripheral blood. Among the 30 to 35 participants with HIV, eleven to twelve were female. Test extractions of a monoclonal T-cell line alongside under 35 polyclonal samples showed no cross-contamination during QIAcube processing. A total of roughly 200 cryopreserved PBMC samples were contributed to the cohort by 30 adults with confirmed HIV infection, with samples collected serially over a mean of approximately six years (range 1-12).

The paper as a whole reports these results and caveats: Inferences about post-ART repertoire changes are limited because no data were available on ART adherence, viral resistance or therapy changes. Unsorted PBMC were profiled instead of sorted CD4+ and CD8+ T cells because pre-ART samples had limited cell numbers. HIV repertoires had narrower CDR3 length ranges than controls, and the network structure suggested an antigen-experienced repertoire that shifted only slightly toward naive after ART. Starting ART was linked to a significant rise in TRB diversity, yet even after long-term ART the diversity remained significantly lower than in transplant donor controls. The samples span the years 2004 to 2017, and the ART regimens used may be less effective than current regimens. The repertoire was dominated across all time points by expanded TRB clones identified before ART initiation, although this dominance was seen to fluctuate and to decrease in many PLHIV after ART. Limited PBMC availability meant only the TCR beta chain was sequenced, without alpha chain pairing.

The immunoSEQ hsTCRB v3.0 assay was used at survey level resolution to sequence the TRB variable region. TRB sequencing targeted a depth of about 40,000-55,000 T-cell genomes per sample. An Illumina MiSeq with a v3 150-cycle kit was used to sequence the pooled TRB libraries. Concerning the study's data processing: Repertoire analysis ran in R within a reproducible Nextflow workflow covering QC, data transformation and analysis. Custom analyses were implemented in LymphoSeq2, an R package for AIRR-Seq data exploration. Several samples that yielded fewer than 5000 total TRB sequences were excluded, so that more than 150 HIV repertoires were analyzed. Among the approximately 190 retained HIV repertoires, 55 to 60 were collected before ART initiation and around 130 after ART initiation. Repertoires were downsampled to 5000 TRB nucleotide sequences, and summary statistics were averaged over 100 downsampling iterations. The analysis kept only TRB sequences whose CDR3 regions were at least seven amino acids long. Two measures captured diversity: a Shannon entropy-derived clonality score and the Gini coefficient. In the repertoire networks, any two of the top 5000 CDR3 amino acid sequences were connected whenever the two sequences differed by an edit distance of one. GLIPH2 predicted antigen specificity groups and MHC restriction for TRB CDR3 amino acid sequences. Known CMV, EBV, HIV or tissue antigen associations were flagged by matching CDR3 amino acid sequences against VDJdb and McPAS-TCR. Pre-ART, post-ART and control groups were compared with Wilcoxon signed-rank tests and Holm-Bonferroni correction. Here the immuneACCESS table is served through TCRdb, limited to in-frame sequences with V and J called. Missing clones are a known gap in these copies; in checked studies unresolved V genes cover under half, and the rest lacks a known reason. V and J calls and clone size are copied from that table; D and trimming were computed from the DNA. Present in this sample are about 11,000 clones, about 80% of which were seen just once. Together, the top ten hold roughly 21% of the sample.

This chain joins TRBV7-9 to TRBJ1-5; too little of a D gene remains to name it. The sequence derives from a middle-aged man with HIV. Sequenced material: unsorted PBMCs, taken 7 to 7.5 years after starting antiretroviral therapy. The DNA sequence follows: TGTGCCAGCAGCTTAGAGTGGGAGGAGGATCAGCCCCAGCATTTT. This is translated as CASSLEWEEDQPQHF. The full variable domain, completed from the reference TRBV7-9 and TRBJ1-5 proteins outside the CDR3, reads DTGVSQNPRHKITKRGQNVTFRCDPISEHNRLYWYRQTLGQGPEFLTYFQNEAQLEKSRLLSDRFSAERPKGSFSTLEIQRTEQGDSAMYLCASSLEWEEDQPQHFGDGTRLSIL.